The clone carrying this T cell receptor beta chain showed up many times. Its cognate antigen is unknown. The entry originates in a study of HIV-infected patients and healthy controls. Whole blood was used without fractionation, so all unsorted peripheral T cells were included. CDR3 length: 11 amino acids. Trimming removed 8 bases at V and 8 bases at J, with 9 bases between. General study results and limits: Mean usage of eight alpha and eight beta V genes differed significantly in HIV-infected patients versus controls.

cDNA was made from about 510 ng RNA using alpha and beta constant primers. Separate chain-specific third strand synthesis with multiplexing indices produced the alpha and beta libraries. In TCRdb, the 5' RACE reads were re-called with MiXCR into one record per CDR3 protein. Among some 25,000 distinct CDR3 sequences listed, approximately 9% were seen once. This TCR derives from an adult in good health. Specimen: blood. The chain uses TRBV12-3 or TRBV12-4 and TRBJ2-2; no definite D call. Written as DNA, the CDR3 is TGTGCCAGCCTGGGCGCTGGGGAGCTGTTTTTT. Translating gives CASLGAGELFF.